Shown below are 13 T cell receptor beta chains from a single sample sequenced in a study of T cell responses to AZD1222 COVID-19 vaccine. TCRdb's table, derived via immunoSEQ multiplex PCR, lists solely in-frame clones and lacks some. The top ten hold about 3% of the sample, which has 180,000 or so clones, around nine tenths seen once. Sequenced here: peripheral blood, sampled on day 0 of AZD1222 vaccination. These receptors all stem from an adult in good health.

The V gene is TRBV10-2, the J gene TRBJ1-1; maybe TRBD1 (6 bases). The CDR3 consists of 15 residues. The V gene's germline CDR1 is WSHSY and CDR2 SAAADI. The germline V and J ends were trimmed by 2 bases and 1 base, with 11 bases remaining between them. CDR3 amino acids: CASSEKTGTNTEAFF. CDR3 DNA sequence: TGCGCCAGCAGTGAGAAGACAGGCACGAACACTGAAGCTTTCTTT.

In regard to this clone: The same CDR3 also results from other DNA sequences found in this sample. This chain links TRBV5-1 with TRBJ2-1; D remains unclear. Germline V gives CDR1 SGHRS, CDR2 YFSETQ. The CDR3 has 13 residues. V was trimmed by 4 bases and J by 4 bases, leaving 9 bases between them. CDR3 residues: CASSPGQYNEQFF. In DNA form, the CDR3 reads TGCGCCAGCAGCCCGGGTCAATACAATGAGCAGTTCTTC.

The chain carries TRBV15 and TRBJ1-2, with 8 bases fitting TRBD1. With 5 bases clipped from V and 1 base from J, the junction kept 6 bases outside the gene matches. The CDR3 runs 15 residues. Germline V gene lookup returns CDR1 LNHNV and CDR2 YYDKDF (reference sequence). The CDR3 DNA reads TGTGCCACCAGCCCCCGGACAGGGATTAACTATGGCTACACCTTC. Amino acids: CATSPRTGINYGYTF.

The chain recombines TRBV29-1 with TRBJ1-5, with 7 nucleotides matching TRBD1. This CDR3 region has 13 residues. V trimming: 5 bases; J trimming: 3 bases; junction bases outside the gene matches: 4. Germline V gene sequence: CDR1 SQVTM, CDR2 ANQGSEA. CDR3 DNA: TGCAGCGTTCAGGGGGGTGCCAATCAGCCCCAGCATTTT. As protein: CSVQGGANQPQHF. Combining the CDR3 with reference TRBV29-1 and TRBJ1-5 gives the whole variable domain SAVISQKPSRDICQRGTSLTIQCQVDSQVTMMFWYRQQPGQSLTLIATANQGSEATYESGFVIDKFPISRPNLTFSTLTVSNMSPEDSSIYLCSVQGGANQPQHFGDGTRLSIL.

The J gene is TRBJ1-6, the V gene TRBV2; tentative D call: TRBD1 (5 bases). Between the trimmed V and J ends, which lost 2 bases and 9 bases, there was a span of 11 bases. Looked up from germline, CDR1 is SNHLY and CDR2 is FYNNEI. This CDR3 region has 14 residues. The CDR3 region is CASSETDISSPLHF. DNA of the CDR3: TGTGCCAGCAGTGAAACGGACATTAGTTCACCCCTCCACTTT.

The chain has TRBV27 and TRBJ2-7; D may be TRBD2 (6 bases). The germline gives CDR1 MNHEY, CDR2 SMNVEV (reference sequence). The CDR3 consists of 14 residues. The ends were cut back, 2 bases at V and 3 bases at J, with 11 bases in the middle. CDR3 in amino acids: CASSLSAGYYEQYF. CDR3 DNA: TGTGCCAGCAGTTTAAGTGCGGGATACTACGAGCAGTACTTC.

The gene calls are TRBV7-6 and TRBJ2-5, with D maybe TRBD1 (5 bases). Germline V gene data show CDR1 as SGHVS and CDR2 as FNYEAQ. Trimming removed 5 bases at V and 3 bases at J, with 10 bases between. CDR3 length: 13 amino acids. The CDR3 region has the DNA TGTGCCAGCAGCCGCAGGGTCGAAGAGACCCAGTACTTC. Protein product: CASSRRVEETQYF.

The V call is TRBV10-3, the J call TRBJ2-3; TRBD2 aligns across 13 bases. The V and J ends lost 6 bases and 4 bases, in that order; junction bases with no gene match: 10. The CDR3 covers 17 residues. Germline V lookup: CDR1 ENHRY, CDR2 SYGVKD. CDR3 sequence (DNA): TGTGCCATCAGCGATACTAGCGGGAGGGCCATCGCAGATACGCAGTATTTT. Translating gives CAISDTSGRAIADTQYF.

This sequence joins TRBV29-1 and TRBJ2-1; 9 bases are shared with TRBD2. The CDR3 has 12 residues. Germline CDR1 SQVTM, CDR2 ANQGSEA. V was clipped by 8 bases and J by 5 bases; unmatched bases: 4. This CDR3 is CSPGLANNEQFF. For the CDR3, the DNA is TGCAGCCCAGGACTAGCGAACAATGAGCAGTTCTTC.

V gene TRBV6-5 combines with J gene TRBJ2-7; 9 bases map to TRBD2. In germline, CDR1 is MNHEY, CDR2 SVGAGI. The CDR3 loop spans 14 amino acids. V gave up 5 bases and J gave up 4 bases; unmatched junction bases: 6. Here the CDR3 DNA reads TGTGCCAGCAGTCTTAGCGGGAGCCCGTACGAGCAGTACTTC. This encodes CASSLSGSPYEQYF.

The rearrangement uses TRBV11-2 and TRBJ2-3; D perhaps matches TRBD1 (5 bases). Germline CDR1 SGHAT, CDR2 FQNNGV. The CDR3 is made up of 18 amino acids. V lost 2 bases to trimming and J lost 2 bases, with 20 bases between them. The CDR3 DNA reads TGTGCCAGCAGCTTATGGGGCAGGGTAGGTTCCCTCACAGATACGCAGTATTTT. This encodes CASSLWGRVGSLTDTQYF.

The chain couples TRBV27 to TRBJ1-2; D is perhaps TRBD1 (5 bases). This CDR3 is 16 amino acids long. Germline CDR1 and CDR2: MNHEY and SMNVEV (reference sequence). Trimming stripped 6 bases from V and 5 bases from J, with 22 bases between. The CDR3 loop is CASSPSGGEMGYGYTF. CDR3 sequence (DNA): TGTGCCAGCAGCCCCTCGGGGGGGGAAATGGGTTATGGCTACACCTTC.

The chain joins TRBV5-1 to TRBJ2-7; TRBD2 matches 12 bases. The CDR3 covers 15 residues. CDR1 and CDR2 (germline): SGHRS, YFSETQ. Trimming removed 2 bases from V and 1 base from J; junction bases left unmatched: 1. The CDR3 region has the DNA TGCGCCAGCAGCTTAGGACTAGCGGGGTCCTACGAGCAGTACTTC. Translation: CASSLGLAGSYEQYF.